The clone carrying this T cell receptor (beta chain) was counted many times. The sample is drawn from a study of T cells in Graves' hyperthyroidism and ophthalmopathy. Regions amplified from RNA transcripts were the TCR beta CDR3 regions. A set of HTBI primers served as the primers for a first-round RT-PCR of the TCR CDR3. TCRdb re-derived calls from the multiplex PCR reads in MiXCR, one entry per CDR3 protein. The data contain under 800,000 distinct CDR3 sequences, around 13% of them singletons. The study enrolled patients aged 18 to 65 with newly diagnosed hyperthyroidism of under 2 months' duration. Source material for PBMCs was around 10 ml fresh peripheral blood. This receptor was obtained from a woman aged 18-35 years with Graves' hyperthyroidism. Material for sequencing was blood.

The CDR3 region is CASSYRQGGANEQFF. CDR3 DNA sequence: TGTGCCAGCAGCTATCGACAGGGAGGTGCCAATGAGCAGTTCTTC. The V call is TRBV7-9, the J call TRBJ2-1; D may be TRBD1 (7 bases). The CDR3 length is 15 residues. Trimming left V 4 bases short and J 6 bases short, with 16 bases between. Germline CDR1 and CDR2: SEHNR and FQNEAQ (reference sequence).